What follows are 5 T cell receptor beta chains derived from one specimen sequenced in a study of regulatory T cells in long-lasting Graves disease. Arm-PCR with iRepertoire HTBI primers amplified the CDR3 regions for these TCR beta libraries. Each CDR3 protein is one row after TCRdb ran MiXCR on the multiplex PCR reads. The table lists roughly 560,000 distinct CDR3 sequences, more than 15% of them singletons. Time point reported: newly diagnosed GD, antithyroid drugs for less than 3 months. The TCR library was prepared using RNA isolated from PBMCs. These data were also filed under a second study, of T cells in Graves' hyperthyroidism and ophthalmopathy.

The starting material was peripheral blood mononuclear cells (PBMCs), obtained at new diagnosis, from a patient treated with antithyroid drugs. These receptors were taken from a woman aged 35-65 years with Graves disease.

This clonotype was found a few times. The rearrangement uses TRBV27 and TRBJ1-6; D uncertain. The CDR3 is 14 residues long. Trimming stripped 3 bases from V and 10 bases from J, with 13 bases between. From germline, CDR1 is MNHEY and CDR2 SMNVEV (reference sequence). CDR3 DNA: TGTGCCAGCAGTTTTATAAGTGAAACGTCACCCCTCCACTTT. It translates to CASSFISETSPLHF.

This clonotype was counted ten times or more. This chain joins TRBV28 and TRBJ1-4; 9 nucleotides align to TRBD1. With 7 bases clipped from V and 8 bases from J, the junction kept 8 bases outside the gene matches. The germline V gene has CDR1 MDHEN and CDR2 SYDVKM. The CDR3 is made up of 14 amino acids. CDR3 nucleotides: TGTGCCAGCAACCCCGGGGACAGGGAAGAAAAACTGTTTTTT. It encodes CASNPGDREEKLFF.

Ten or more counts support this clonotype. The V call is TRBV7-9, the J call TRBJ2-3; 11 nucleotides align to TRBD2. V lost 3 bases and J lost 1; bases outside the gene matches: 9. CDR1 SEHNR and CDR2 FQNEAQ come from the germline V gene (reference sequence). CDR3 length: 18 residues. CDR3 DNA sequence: TGTGCCAGCAGCTTCCCTAGCGGGGGGTCATACGGCACAGATACGCAGTATTTT. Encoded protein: CASSFPSGGSYGTDTQYF. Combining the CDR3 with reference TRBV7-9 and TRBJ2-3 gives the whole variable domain DTGVSQNPRHKITKRGQNVTFRCDPISEHNRLYWYRQTLGQGPEFLTYFQNEAQLEKSRLLSDRFSAERPKGSFSTLEIQRTEQGDSAMYLCASSFPSGGSYGTDTQYFGPGTRLTVL.

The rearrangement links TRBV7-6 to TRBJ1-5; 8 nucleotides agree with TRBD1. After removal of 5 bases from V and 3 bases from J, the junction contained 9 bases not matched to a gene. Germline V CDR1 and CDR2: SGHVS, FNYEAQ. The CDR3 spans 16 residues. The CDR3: CASSPGQAGANQPQHF. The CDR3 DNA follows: TGTGCCAGCAGCCCGGGACAGGCGGGTGCCAATCAGCCCCAGCATTTT.

CDR3 protein: CASSMVAESYNEQFF. The DNA for the CDR3 is TGTGCCAGTAGTATGGTAGCGGAGTCCTACAATGAGCAGTTCTTC. The rearrangement joins TRBV19 to TRBJ2-1, with a possible D match to TRBD2 (6 bases). The CDR3 spans 15 residues. Germline V gives CDR1 LNHDA, CDR2 SQIVND (reference sequence). V was shortened by 3 bases and J by 1 base, with 10 bases between the two germline ends.